These 8 T cell receptor beta chains were sequenced from one sample in a study of shared clonotypes between healthy human individuals. Terminally differentiated effector memory CD45RA+ cells were excluded from the naive CD8 cells, which were CD45RO-negative and positively selected for CCR7. Some clones are missing from TCRdb's copy, which holds only in-frame ones; the method was immunoSEQ multiplex PCR. The profile shows about 2 million clones, approximately 94% of them singletons. Sequences were obtained from naive CD8+ T cells sorted from blood. All receptors come from a man in his late teens or twenties in good health.

V usage is TRBV27 and J usage is TRBJ1-2; a weak D match, TRBD1 (5 bases). Trimming stripped 3 bases from V and 4 bases from J, with 15 bases between. This CDR3 region has 15 residues. Germline V lookup: CDR1 MNHEY, CDR2 SMNVEV (reference sequence). The CDR3 sequence is CASSLQGAVGYGYTF. CDR3 nucleotides: TGTGCCAGCAGTTTGCAGGGAGCGGTGGGCTATGGCTACACCTTC.

Only one count was recorded for this clone. The chain couples TRBV27 to TRBJ1-6, with no clear D. V was shortened by 3 bases and J by 0 bases, with 9 bases between the two germline ends. The germline V gene has CDR1 MNHEY and CDR2 SMNVEV (reference sequence). The CDR3 consists of 16 residues. For the CDR3, the DNA is TGTGCCAGCAGTTTTGGCAGTTACTCCTATAATTCACCCCTCCACTTT. This gives the protein CASSFGSYSYNSPLHF.

J is TRBJ1-2 and V is TRBV28; TRBD1 aligns across 8 bases. V lost 3 bases, J lost 4 bases, and 7 bases stayed unmatched. CDR1 MDHEN and CDR2 SYDVKM come from the germline V gene. The CDR3 covers 15 residues. The CDR3 here is CASSFPGGEVYGYTF. CDR3 bases: TGTGCCAGCAGTTTCCCAGGGGGCGAGGTCTATGGCTACACCTTC.

A remark on this clone: Other DNA sequences in the same sample also yield this CDR3. The chain couples TRBV9 to TRBJ1-1; D remains unclear. The CDR3 consists of 13 residues. Germline CDR1 and CDR2: SGDLS and YYNGEE. The V and J ends lost 3 bases and 5 bases respectively, with 11 bases between them. This CDR3 reads CASSAGGGTEAFF. In nucleotides, the CDR3 is TGTGCCAGCAGCGCAGGAGGTGGGACTGAAGCTTTCTTT.

V usage is TRBV11-2 and J usage is TRBJ2-5; perhaps TRBD2 as D (6 bases). Germline lookup yields CDR1 SGHAT and CDR2 FQNNGV. CDR3 length: 15 residues. Trimming cost V 5 bases and J 3 bases, with 16 bases left between them. The chain's CDR3 is CASSRSRGKEETQYF. CDR3 in DNA: TGTGCCAGCAGCCGGAGTCGGGGGAAGGAAGAGACCCAGTACTTC.

This chain joins TRBV9 and TRBJ2-7; 7 bases line up with TRBD1. The V segment lost 3 bases and the J segment 3 bases; nucleotides outside the gene matches: 12. Germline assignment: CDR1 SGDLS and CDR2 YYNGEE. This CDR3 spans 16 amino acids. Here the CDR3 DNA reads TGTGCCAGCAGCGAGGGGGACAGCCCCCGATTCTACGAGCAGTACTTC. Translating it yields CASSEGDSPRFYEQYF.

The chain is built from TRBV7-2 and TRBJ1-4; 8 bases match TRBD1. The CDR3 consists of 15 residues. The germline V gene encodes CDR1 SGHTA and CDR2 FQGNSA. Trimming cost V 3 bases and J 6 bases; bases outside gene matches: 6. The CDR3: CASSLTGEAYEKLFF. In DNA, the CDR3 is TGTGCCAGCAGCTTGACAGGGGAGGCATATGAAAAACTGTTTTTT.

This clone has just one count. The V and J genes are TRBV2 and TRBJ1-5; D is unclear. CDR1 is SNHLY, CDR2 FYNNEI, per germline. Trimming removed 4 bases at V and 1 base at J, with 8 bases between. The CDR3 has 14 amino acids. The CDR3 loop is CASSVSVSNQPQHF. The DNA of the CDR3 is TGTGCCAGCAGTGTGTCCGTGAGCAATCAGCCCCAGCATTTT. Supplemented by reference TRBV2 and TRBJ1-5, the full variable domain reads EPEVTQTPSHQVTQMGQEVILRCVPISNHLYFYWYRQILGQKVEFLVSFYNNEISEKSEIFDDQFSVERPDGSNFTLKIRSTKLEDSAMYFCASSVSVSNQPQHFGDGTRLSIL.